A selection of T cell receptor beta chains follows, all from one sample in a study of T cell responses to AZD1222 COVID-19 vaccine. The data were produced by immunoSEQ multiplex PCR, yet TCRdb's version contains in-frame clones alone and is incomplete. The table has about 100,000 clones, roughly 87% seen once. Sample: peripheral blood, taken on day 0 of AZD1222 vaccination. The source of these receptors is an adult in good health. Each CDR3 is given with its conserved first and last residue. The order of the fields is J gene, D gene, clone size, V gene, CDR3 protein, CDR3 DNA. D genes are given only for firm matches. Clone size, where shown, is once, few, many, or a class for clones that have expanded.

j_call: TRBJ1-6
d_call: NA
clone_size: NA
v_call: TRBV6-5
cdr3_aa: CASNLDPDGSPLHF
cdr3_nt: TGTGCCAGCAACCTGGACCCGGATGGTTCACCCCTCCACTTT

j_call: TRBJ2-7
d_call: TRBD2
clone_size: NA
v_call: TRBV11-1
cdr3_aa: CASSLKLAGVGEQYF
cdr3_nt: TGTGCCAGCAGCTTAAAACTAGCGGGAGTTGGCGAGCAGTACTTC

j_call: TRBJ1-6
d_call: NA
clone_size: few
v_call: TRBV11-3
cdr3_aa: CASSLKGDSPLHF
cdr3_nt: TGTGCCAGCAGCTTAAAAGGGGATTCACCCCTCCACTTT

j_call: TRBJ1-4
d_call: NA
clone_size: once
v_call: TRBV10-1
cdr3_aa: CASSDRGPGGKLFF
cdr3_nt: TGCGCCAGCAGTGACCGAGGCCCGGGGGGTAAACTGTTTTTT

j_call: TRBJ2-1
d_call: TRBD2
clone_size: NA
v_call: TRBV11-2
cdr3_aa: CASSFGLAGGESEQFF
cdr3_nt: TGTGCCAGCAGCTTCGGATTAGCGGGAGGTGAGAGTGAGCAGTTCTTC

j_call: TRBJ2-7
d_call: NA
clone_size: NA
v_call: TRBV24-1
cdr3_aa: CATSDPLVSYEQYF
cdr3_nt: TGTGCCACCAGTGACCCCCTCGTCTCCTACGAGCAGTACTTC

j_call: TRBJ2-7
d_call: TRBD2
clone_size: NA
v_call: TRBV30
cdr3_aa: CAWTGTSEPYEQYF
cdr3_nt: TGTGCCTGGACCGGGACTAGCGAACCCTACGAGCAGTACTTC

j_call: TRBJ2-3
d_call: NA
clone_size: NA
v_call: TRBV28
cdr3_aa: CASSLARTGHTQYF
cdr3_nt: TGTGCCAGCAGTTTGGCCCGGACCGGTCATACGCAGTATTTT

j_call: TRBJ1-6
d_call: NA
clone_size: NA
v_call: TRBV7-8
cdr3_aa: CASSLGPGSENSPLHF
cdr3_nt: TGTGCCAGCAGCTTAGGTCCGGGGTCGGAGAATTCACCCCTCCACTTT

j_call: TRBJ2-7
d_call: TRBD1
clone_size: NA
v_call: TRBV15
cdr3_aa: CATSRERTGDYEQYF
cdr3_nt: TGTGCCACCAGCAGGGAAAGAACAGGGGACTACGAGCAGTACTTC

j_call: TRBJ1-4
d_call: NA
clone_size: few
v_call: TRBV5-1
cdr3_aa: CASSLAPGSGEKLFF
cdr3_nt: TGCGCCAGCAGCTTGGCCCCAGGGTCCGGGGAAAAACTGTTTTTT

j_call: TRBJ1-5
d_call: NA
clone_size: NA
v_call: TRBV5-1
cdr3_aa: CASSQGLGNQPQHF
cdr3_nt: TGCGCCAGCAGCCAGGGTTTGGGCAATCAGCCCCAGCATTTT

j_call: TRBJ2-5
d_call: NA
clone_size: once
v_call: TRBV30
cdr3_aa: CAWSNTLIETQYF
cdr3_nt: TGTGCCTGGAGTAACACCCTTATAGAGACCCAGTACTTC

j_call: TRBJ2-2
d_call: NA
clone_size: NA
v_call: TRBV27
cdr3_aa: CASSSGLGAMFGELFF
cdr3_nt: TGTGCCAGCAGTTCAGGGTTAGGGGCCATGTTCGGGGAGCTGTTTTTT

j_call: TRBJ2-1
d_call: NA
clone_size: NA
v_call: TRBV5-1
cdr3_aa: CASRISVSSYNEQFF
cdr3_nt: TGCGCCAGCAGGATCTCCGTCAGCTCCTACAATGAGCAGTTCTTC

j_call: TRBJ2-7
d_call: TRBD2
clone_size: NA
v_call: TRBV19
cdr3_aa: CASSPTSVGSYEQYF
cdr3_nt: TGTGCCAGTAGCCCTACTAGCGTGGGGTCCTACGAGCAGTACTTC

j_call: TRBJ2-5
d_call: TRBD2
clone_size: NA
v_call: TRBV9
cdr3_aa: CASSARLEAGGAETQYF
cdr3_nt: TGTGCCAGCAGCGCGAGATTAGAAGCGGGAGGGGCCGAGACCCAGTACTTC

j_call: TRBJ2-2
d_call: NA
clone_size: NA
v_call: TRBV24-1
cdr3_aa: CATSDRDTTWHTGELFF
cdr3_nt: TGTGCCACCAGTGACCGGGACACTACCTGGCACACCGGGGAGCTGTTTTTT

j_call: TRBJ2-7
d_call: TRBD1
clone_size: few
v_call: TRBV4-2
cdr3_aa: CASSQPLQGYEQYF
cdr3_nt: TGTGCCAGCAGCCAACCCCTACAGGGGTACGAGCAGTACTTC

j_call: TRBJ2-5
d_call: TRBD2
clone_size: NA
v_call: TRBV4-1
cdr3_aa: CASSQVGGLQETQYF
cdr3_nt: TGCGCCAGCAGCCAAGTGGGAGGGTTACAAGAGACCCAGTACTTC

j_call: TRBJ2-7
d_call: NA
clone_size: NA
v_call: TRBV12-3/TRBV12-4
cdr3_aa: CASSLNRGYEQYF
cdr3_nt: TGTGCCAGCAGTTTGAATAGGGGCTACGAGCAGTACTTC

j_call: TRBJ2-7
d_call: TRBD1
clone_size: NA
v_call: TRBV2
cdr3_aa: CASLGTGGSYEQYF
cdr3_nt: TGTGCCAGCCTCGGGACAGGGGGCTCGTACGAGCAGTACTTC

j_call: TRBJ1-2
d_call: NA
clone_size: NA
v_call: TRBV11-2
cdr3_aa: CASSLVGRGVRNYGYTF
cdr3_nt: TGTGCCAGCAGCTTAGTGGGAAGGGGGGTGAGAAACTATGGCTACACCTTC

j_call: TRBJ1-2
d_call: TRBD1
clone_size: NA
v_call: TRBV29-1
cdr3_aa: CSVEDRGQGHYGYTF
cdr3_nt: TGCAGCGTTGAAGATCGGGGACAGGGCCACTATGGCTACACCTTC

j_call: TRBJ1-4
d_call: NA
clone_size: once
v_call: TRBV5-5
cdr3_aa: CASSLRPNEKLFF
cdr3_nt: TGTGCCAGCAGCCTCCGGCCTAATGAAAAACTGTTTTTT

j_call: TRBJ2-4
d_call: TRBD2
clone_size: NA
v_call: TRBV11-2
cdr3_aa: CASSYRLAGGGLDIQYF
cdr3_nt: TGTGCCAGCAGCTATCGACTAGCGGGAGGGGGATTGGACATTCAGTACTTC

j_call: TRBJ2-1
d_call: TRBD1
clone_size: NA
v_call: TRBV12-5
cdr3_aa: CASGTTTGESYNEQFF
cdr3_nt: TGTGCTAGTGGCACAACGACAGGGGAGTCCTACAATGAGCAGTTCTTC

j_call: TRBJ1-2
d_call: NA
clone_size: NA
v_call: TRBV6-5
cdr3_aa: CASRGGAGIYGYTF
cdr3_nt: TGTGCCAGCAGAGGGGGGGCTGGTATCTATGGCTACACCTTC

j_call: TRBJ1-2
d_call: NA
clone_size: NA
v_call: TRBV27
cdr3_aa: CASSLEPRGYGYTF
cdr3_nt: TGTGCCAGCAGTTTAGAGCCCAGGGGCTATGGCTACACCTTC

j_call: TRBJ1-2
d_call: NA
clone_size: once
v_call: TRBV11-2
cdr3_aa: CASTLTNQGIINYGYTF
cdr3_nt: TGTGCCAGCACCTTGACGAATCAGGGGATAATCAACTATGGCTACACCTTC

j_call: TRBJ2-5
d_call: NA
clone_size: NA
v_call: TRBV6-5
cdr3_aa: CASRDGATQETQYF
cdr3_nt: TGTGCCAGCAGGGACGGAGCTACTCAAGAGACCCAGTACTTC

j_call: TRBJ2-7
d_call: TRBD1
clone_size: NA
v_call: TRBV6-4
cdr3_aa: CASSRDRTYEQYF
cdr3_nt: TGTGCCAGCAGCCGGGACAGGACCTACGAGCAGTACTTC

j_call: TRBJ2-7
d_call: NA
clone_size: NA
v_call: TRBV30
cdr3_aa: CAWSASPYEQYF
cdr3_nt: TGTGCCTGGAGTGCATCCCCCTACGAGCAGTACTTC

j_call: TRBJ2-1
d_call: NA
clone_size: NA
v_call: TRBV12-3/TRBV12-4
cdr3_aa: CASSDRNNEQFF
cdr3_nt: TGTGCCAGCAGCGACAGAAACAATGAGCAGTTCTTC

j_call: TRBJ2-2
d_call: TRBD1
clone_size: NA
v_call: TRBV30
cdr3_aa: CAWEPGTVPRGTGELFF
cdr3_nt: TGTGCCTGGGAACCTGGGACAGTACCAAGGGGGACCGGGGAGCTGTTTTTT

j_call: TRBJ2-3
d_call: NA
clone_size: NA
v_call: TRBV28
cdr3_aa: CASSFPVGNPGLTDTQYF
cdr3_nt: TGTGCCAGCAGTTTTCCAGTGGGAAACCCAGGGCTCACAGATACGCAGTATTTT

j_call: TRBJ2-1
d_call: NA
clone_size: NA
v_call: TRBV5-1
cdr3_aa: CASSLNRGYNEQFF
cdr3_nt: TGCGCCAGCAGCTTGAATCGGGGCTACAATGAGCAGTTCTTC

j_call: TRBJ1-5
d_call: NA
clone_size: few
v_call: TRBV30
cdr3_aa: CAWSVLGQGSQPQHF
cdr3_nt: TGTGCCTGGAGTGTACTCGGCCAGGGATCTCAGCCCCAGCATTTT

j_call: TRBJ1-1
d_call: NA
clone_size: NA
v_call: TRBV27
cdr3_aa: CASAVRAGNTEAFF
cdr3_nt: TGTGCCAGCGCCGTTAGGGCTGGGAACACTGAAGCTTTCTTT

j_call: TRBJ1-1
d_call: NA
clone_size: NA
v_call: TRBV7-9
cdr3_aa: CASSLQKNTEAFF
cdr3_nt: TGTGCCAGCAGCTTACAGAAGAACACTGAAGCTTTCTTT

j_call: TRBJ2-2
d_call: NA
clone_size: NA
v_call: TRBV30
cdr3_aa: CAWKRVGELFF
cdr3_nt: TGTGCCTGGAAAAGGGTCGGGGAGCTGTTTTTT

j_call: TRBJ2-1
d_call: TRBD2
clone_size: few
v_call: TRBV28
cdr3_aa: CASIGSGRRGFF
cdr3_nt: TGTGCCAGCATAGGTAGCGGGAGGCGGGGGTTCTTC

j_call: TRBJ1-1
d_call: NA
clone_size: NA
v_call: TRBV5-1
cdr3_aa: CASSNPGDTEAFF
cdr3_nt: TGCGCCAGCAGCAACCCGGGGGACACTGAAGCTTTCTTT

j_call: TRBJ1-2
d_call: NA
clone_size: once
v_call: TRBV27
cdr3_aa: CASSLSFITDFSSGYTF
cdr3_nt: TGTGCCAGCAGTTTATCGTTTATAACAGATTTCTCCAGCGGCTACACCTTC

j_call: TRBJ2-2
d_call: NA
clone_size: NA
v_call: TRBV5-1
cdr3_aa: CASSFLSQIPGELFF
cdr3_nt: TGCGCCAGCAGCTTCTTGTCTCAGATCCCCGGGGAGCTGTTTTTT

j_call: TRBJ1-2
d_call: TRBD1
clone_size: NA
v_call: TRBV14
cdr3_aa: CASSPRTGAGGYTF
cdr3_nt: TGTGCCAGCAGCCCGAGGACAGGGGCTGGGGGCTACACCTTC

j_call: TRBJ1-5
d_call: TRBD1
clone_size: NA
v_call: TRBV28
cdr3_aa: CASSPRDRGGRQPQHF
cdr3_nt: TGTGCCAGCAGTCCCCGGGACAGGGGCGGACGACAGCCCCAGCATTTT

j_call: TRBJ1-1
d_call: NA
clone_size: NA
v_call: TRBV15
cdr3_aa: CATSGQQNTEAFF
cdr3_nt: TGTGCCACCAGTGGGCAGCAAAACACTGAAGCTTTCTTT

j_call: TRBJ1-5
d_call: NA
clone_size: NA
v_call: TRBV16
cdr3_aa: CASSQFSYQPQHF
cdr3_nt: TGTGCCAGCAGCCAATTCAGCTACCAGCCCCAGCATTTT

j_call: TRBJ2-3
d_call: NA
clone_size: NA
v_call: TRBV30
cdr3_aa: CAWRPRVWTDTQYF
cdr3_nt: TGTGCCTGGAGGCCCAGGGTTTGGACAGATACGCAGTATTTT

j_call: TRBJ2-5
d_call: TRBD2
clone_size: NA
v_call: TRBV29-1
cdr3_aa: CSVNLSGRETQYF
cdr3_nt: TGCAGCGTTAACCTTAGCGGGAGAGAGACCCAGTACTTC

j_call: TRBJ2-7
d_call: NA
clone_size: few
v_call: TRBV3-1/TRBV3-2
cdr3_aa: CASSQDGVAVRGGQYF
cdr3_nt: TGTGCCAGCAGCCAAGATGGGGTAGCGGTCCGAGGGGGGCAGTACTTC

j_call: TRBJ2-2
d_call: NA
clone_size: NA
v_call: TRBV7-9
cdr3_aa: CASARGNTGELFF
cdr3_nt: TGTGCCAGCGCTAGGGGGAACACCGGGGAGCTGTTTTTT

j_call: TRBJ2-2
d_call: NA
clone_size: few
v_call: TRBV5-6
cdr3_aa: CASSLTGPGELFF
cdr3_nt: TGTGCCAGCAGCTTGACGGGACCCGGGGAGCTGTTTTTT

j_call: TRBJ2-7
d_call: TRBD2
clone_size: NA
v_call: TRBV19
cdr3_aa: CASSIGTSSSNGEQYF
cdr3_nt: TGTGCCAGTAGTATAGGGACTAGCAGTAGCAATGGCGAGCAGTACTTC

j_call: TRBJ1-4
d_call: NA
clone_size: few
v_call: TRBV28
cdr3_aa: CASNGGGTNEKLFF
cdr3_nt: TGTGCCAGCAACGGCGGGGGAACTAATGAAAAACTGTTTTTT